A selection of T cell receptor beta chains follows, all from one sample in a study of blood T cell repertoires in COVID-19. Profiled with immunoSEQ multiplex PCR; TCRdb holds only in-frame clones, not every one. Of over 100,000 clones listed, about 88% are singletons. Sequences were obtained from peripheral blood. These receptors originate from a human donor in a cohort sampled during active COVID-19. Both conserved end residues are part of each CDR3. D genes are given only for firm matches. Size values are once, few and many counts, or a class for expanded clones, and some rows have none.

j_call: TRBJ2-3
v_call: TRBV3-1/TRBV3-2
d_call: TRBD2
clone_size: .
cdr3_nt: TGTGCCAGCAGCCAAGGGGTTGTAGCGGGGCGCACAGATACGCAGTATTTT
cdr3_aa: CASSQGVVAGRTDTQYF

j_call: TRBJ1-6
v_call: TRBV7-9
d_call: TRBD1
clone_size: .
cdr3_nt: TGTGCCAGCAGCTTGAGGAGGGACAGGGACTCACCCCTCCACTTT
cdr3_aa: CASSLRRDRDSPLHF

j_call: TRBJ2-1
v_call: TRBV3-1/TRBV3-2
d_call: .
clone_size: once
cdr3_nt: TGTGCCAGCAGCCAAGGGAGCCTTAGTGCGCAGTTCTTC
cdr3_aa: CASSQGSLSAQFF

j_call: TRBJ1-5
v_call: TRBV19
d_call: TRBD1
clone_size: few
cdr3_nt: TGTGCCAGTAAAGAGGGGGCCTATCAGCCCCAGCATTTT
cdr3_aa: CASKEGAYQPQHF

j_call: TRBJ1-1
v_call: TRBV19
d_call: .
clone_size: .
cdr3_nt: TGTGCCAGTAGTATTTTGACAGCGAACATGAACACTGAAGCTTTCTTT
cdr3_aa: CASSILTANMNTEAFF

j_call: TRBJ1-2
v_call: TRBV12-3/TRBV12-4
d_call: .
clone_size: .
cdr3_nt: TGTGCCAGCAGCTACCCCGGGGGATATGGCTACACCTTC
cdr3_aa: CASSYPGGYGYTF

j_call: TRBJ2-5
v_call: TRBV7-2
d_call: .
clone_size: .
cdr3_nt: TGTGCCAGCAGCCTCTCAGCGGTCCAAGAGACCCAGTACTTC
cdr3_aa: CASSLSAVQETQYF

j_call: TRBJ1-6
v_call: TRBV7-8
d_call: .
clone_size: .
cdr3_nt: TGTGCCAGCAGCGGACAGCATCGGGGTTCACCCCTCCACTTT
cdr3_aa: CASSGQHRGSPLHF

j_call: TRBJ2-7
v_call: TRBV10-3
d_call: .
clone_size: .
cdr3_nt: TGTGCCATCAGTGAGGGGCCCGGCCCCGGCTACGAGCAGTACTTC
cdr3_aa: CAISEGPGPGYEQYF

j_call: TRBJ2-3
v_call: TRBV7-9
d_call: TRBD2
clone_size: .
cdr3_nt: TGTGCCAGCAGCTATCGGGGGACTAGCGTTCCAGATACGCAGTATTTT
cdr3_aa: CASSYRGTSVPDTQYF

j_call: TRBJ2-3
v_call: TRBV19
d_call: .
clone_size: .
cdr3_nt: TGTGCCAGTAGTCTTATCCTGAGAGATACGCAGTATTTT
cdr3_aa: CASSLILRDTQYF

j_call: TRBJ1-1
v_call: TRBV28
d_call: TRBD1
clone_size: .
cdr3_nt: TGTGCCAGCAGAGAACAGGGGGCGCGGACTGAAGCTTTCTTT
cdr3_aa: CASREQGARTEAFF

j_call: TRBJ2-3
v_call: TRBV7-6
d_call: .
clone_size: .
cdr3_nt: TGTGCCAGCAGCTTGGGCCGCACTGATACGCAGTATTTT
cdr3_aa: CASSLGRTDTQYF

j_call: TRBJ2-2
v_call: TRBV10-3
d_call: .
clone_size: few
cdr3_nt: TGTGCCATCGAGCCCCCAGGCACCGGGGAGCTGTTTTTT
cdr3_aa: CAIEPPGTGELFF

j_call: TRBJ1-2
v_call: TRBV25-1
d_call: .
clone_size: .
cdr3_nt: TGTGCCAGCAGCCAGGCTAACTATGGCTACACCTTC
cdr3_aa: CASSQANYGYTF

j_call: TRBJ1-1
v_call: TRBV10-3
d_call: TRBD1
clone_size: .
cdr3_nt: TGTGCCATCAGTGAGGGACAGGGTGAAGCTTTCTTT
cdr3_aa: CAISEGQGEAFF